The clone carrying this TCR beta chain showed up just a few times. These data come from a study of blood T cell repertoires in COVID-19. Individuals aged roughly 18 to 100 years were recruited from around 22 US areas. Cohort assignment relied on participant-reported clinical history. Donors in Cohort 3 who had recovered were those with two negative PCRs, healthcare professional clearance, or resolution of their symptoms. The authors' processing: Amplification of reference gene primers was used by the study to estimate nucleated cell counts. Profiling relied on immunoSEQ multiplex PCR, and the TCRdb table lists in-frame clones only, not all of them. From that table come the V and J calls and clone size; the DNA was used to work out D and trimming. The sample lists 300,000 to 400,000 clones, approximately 89% occurring once. CDR1 and CDR2 (germline): SGHNT, YYREEE (reference sequence). This CDR3 region has 16 residues. V gave up 2 bases and J gave up 10 bases, with 22 bases separating them.

This receptor was obtained from a man aged 25-40 years who had recovered from COVID-19. Material: PBMCs or T cells enriched from blood (not recorded which). This rearrangement joins TRBV5-4 to TRBJ2-1; D is possibly TRBD1 (5 bases). CDR3 nucleotide sequence: TGTGCCAGCAGCTTAAACTCGTGGGCAGGGTTGGGGGAGCAGTTCTTC. Translated, it gives CASSLNSWAGLGEQFF.